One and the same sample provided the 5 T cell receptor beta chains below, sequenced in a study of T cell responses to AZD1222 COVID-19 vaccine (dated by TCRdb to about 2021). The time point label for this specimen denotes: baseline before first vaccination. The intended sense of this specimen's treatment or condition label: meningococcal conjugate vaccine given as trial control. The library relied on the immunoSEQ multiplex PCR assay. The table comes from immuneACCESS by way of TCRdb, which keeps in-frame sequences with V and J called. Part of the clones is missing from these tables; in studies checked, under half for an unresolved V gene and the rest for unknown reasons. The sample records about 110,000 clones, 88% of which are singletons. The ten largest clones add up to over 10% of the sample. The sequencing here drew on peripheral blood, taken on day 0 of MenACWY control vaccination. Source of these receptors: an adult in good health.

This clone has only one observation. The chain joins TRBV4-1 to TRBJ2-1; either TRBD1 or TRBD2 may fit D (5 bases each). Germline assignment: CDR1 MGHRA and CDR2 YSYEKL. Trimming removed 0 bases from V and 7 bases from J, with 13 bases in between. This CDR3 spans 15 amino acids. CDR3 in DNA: TGCGCCAGCAGCCAAGACCTCGGGACCTCGAATGAGCAGTTCTTC. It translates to CASSQDLGTSNEQFF.

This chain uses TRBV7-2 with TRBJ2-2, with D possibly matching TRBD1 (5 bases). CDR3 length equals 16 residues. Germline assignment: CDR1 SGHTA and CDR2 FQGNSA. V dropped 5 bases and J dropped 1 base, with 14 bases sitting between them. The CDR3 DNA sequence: TGTGCCAGCAGCCCCCGGACAAGGGTGAACACCGGGGAGCTGTTTTTT. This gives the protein CASSPRTRVNTGELFF.

The CDR3 protein is CASSLVSPGGQYF. CDR3 nucleotides: TGTGCCAGCAGCTTAGTCAGCCCGGGAGGGCAGTATTTT. The V gene is TRBV7-6, the J gene TRBJ2-3; 7 bases map to TRBD2. The J segment lost 11 bases and the V segment lost 1 base, leaving 6 bases of the junction unmatched. Germline V CDR1 and CDR2: SGHVS, FNYEAQ. CDR3 length: 13 residues.

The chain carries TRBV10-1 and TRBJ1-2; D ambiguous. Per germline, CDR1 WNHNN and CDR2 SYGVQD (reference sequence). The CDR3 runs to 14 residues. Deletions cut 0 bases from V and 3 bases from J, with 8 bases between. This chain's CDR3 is CASSESTHYYGYTF. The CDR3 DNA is TGCGCCAGCAGTGAGTCGACGCACTACTATGGCTACACCTTC.

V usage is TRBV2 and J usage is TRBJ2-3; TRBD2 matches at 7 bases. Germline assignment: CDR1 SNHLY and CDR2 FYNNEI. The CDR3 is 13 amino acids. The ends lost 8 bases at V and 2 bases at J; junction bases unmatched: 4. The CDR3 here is CASQRDYTDTQYF. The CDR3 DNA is TGTGCCAGCCAACGGGACTACACAGATACGCAGTATTTT.